The sample holds many counts of the clone carrying this T cell receptor beta chain. The antigen is unknown. Among the hyperthyroidism patients, all were newly diagnosed, aged 18 to 65, with under 2 months' duration. This CDR3 has 16 residues. V lost 7 bases and J 2 bases, leaving 18 bases between the germline ends. Germline CDR1 LNHDA, CDR2 SQIVND (reference sequence). This sample is part of a study of Graves' ophthalmopathy and Graves' hyperthyroidism. On the study more broadly: Peripheral blood collection took place at initial diagnosis, before any treatment. Study-wide points: The authors also found most expanded thyroid clonotypes above 0.001 frequency in blood.

Researchers took RNA transcripts and amplified TCR beta CDR3 regions from them. Investigators did first-round RT-PCR with HTBI primers, then second-round multiplex PCR. Via MiXCR, TCRdb re-called the multiplex PCR reads, giving one row per CDR3 protein. This table holds some 360,000 distinct CDR3 sequences, roughly 17% found once. Sequencing used peripheral blood. The TCR comes from an adult woman with stable Graves' hyperthyroidism. The chain recombines TRBV19 with TRBJ1-5, with unresolved D. DNA of the CDR3: TGTGCCAGTAAATCCCTGCCGCCGAGGGGCAATCAGCCCCAGCATTTT. This encodes CASKSLPPRGNQPQHF.